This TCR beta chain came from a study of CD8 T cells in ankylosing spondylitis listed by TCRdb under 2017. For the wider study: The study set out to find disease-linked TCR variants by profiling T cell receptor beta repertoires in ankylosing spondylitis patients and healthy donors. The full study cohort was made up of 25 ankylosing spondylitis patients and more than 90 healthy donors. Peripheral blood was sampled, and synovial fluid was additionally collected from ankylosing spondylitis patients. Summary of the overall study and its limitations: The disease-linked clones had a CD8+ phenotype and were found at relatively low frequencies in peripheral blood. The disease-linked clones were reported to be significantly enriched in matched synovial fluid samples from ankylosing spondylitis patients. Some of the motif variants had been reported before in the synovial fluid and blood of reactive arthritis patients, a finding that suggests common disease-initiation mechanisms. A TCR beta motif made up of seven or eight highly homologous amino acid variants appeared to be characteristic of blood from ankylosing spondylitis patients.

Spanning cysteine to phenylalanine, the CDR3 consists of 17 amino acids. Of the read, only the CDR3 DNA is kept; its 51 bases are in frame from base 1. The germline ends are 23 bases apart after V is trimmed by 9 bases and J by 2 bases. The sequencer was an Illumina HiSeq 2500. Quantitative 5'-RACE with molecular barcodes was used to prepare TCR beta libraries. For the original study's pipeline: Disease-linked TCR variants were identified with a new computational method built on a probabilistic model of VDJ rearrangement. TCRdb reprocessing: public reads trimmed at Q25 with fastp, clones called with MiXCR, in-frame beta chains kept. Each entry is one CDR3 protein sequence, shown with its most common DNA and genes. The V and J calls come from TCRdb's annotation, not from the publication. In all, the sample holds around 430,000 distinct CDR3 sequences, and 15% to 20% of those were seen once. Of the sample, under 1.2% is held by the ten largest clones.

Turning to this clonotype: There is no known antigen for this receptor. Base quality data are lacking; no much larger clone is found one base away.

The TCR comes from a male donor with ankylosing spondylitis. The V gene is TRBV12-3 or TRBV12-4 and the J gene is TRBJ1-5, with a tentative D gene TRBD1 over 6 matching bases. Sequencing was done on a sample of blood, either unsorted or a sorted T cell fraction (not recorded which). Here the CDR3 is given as CARSRSRGSTGNQPQHF. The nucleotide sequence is TGTGCCAGAAGTCGTTCGAGGGGGTCAACGGGCAATCAGCCCCAGCATTTT.